This is a list of T cell receptor beta chains from one sample in a study of cytomegalovirus exposure and HLA in healthy donors. The assay was immunoSEQ multiplex PCR, and TCRdb's table has in-frame clones only and misses some. The top ten clones hold 2.5% to 4% of a sample with over 65,000 clones, around 77% of them seen once. The sequencing input was PBMCs. The receptors here all came from a man aged 50-60 years in good health and CMV-seronegative. The CDR3 runs from the conserved cysteine through the conserved F or W. The D gene is left open where the match is weak.

j_call | d_call | v_call | cdr3_nt | cdr3_aa
TRBJ2-7 | NA | TRBV7-2 | TGTGCCAGCAGCTCGGATTGGACGGGGAGCTCCTACGAGCAGTACTTC | CASSSDWTGSSYEQYF
TRBJ1-4 | NA | TRBV19 | TGTGCCAGTAGTCGGACAAGGGGTAATGAAAAACTGTTTTTT | CASSRTRGNEKLFF
TRBJ1-2 | NA | TRBV27 | TGTGCCAGCAGTTTCCTGACAGAAGCTAACTATGGCTACACCTTC | CASSFLTEANYGYTF
TRBJ2-5 | TRBD2 | TRBV4-2 | TGTGCCAGCAGCCAAGGCGGGGGGGCCGTAGAGACCCAGTACTTC | CASSQGGGAVETQYF
TRBJ1-5 | NA | TRBV30 | TGTGCCTGGCGCCAAGGCGGTCCTAGCAATCAGCCCCAGCATTTT | CAWRQGGPSNQPQHF
TRBJ1-1 | NA | TRBV28 | TGTGCCAGCAGCACCATCGCGGAGTCTGAAGCTTTCTTT | CASSTIAESEAFF
TRBJ1-2 | TRBD1 | TRBV15 | TGTGCCACCAGCAGAGGGCGGGGACAGGAAGCTAACTATGGCTACACCTTC | CATSRGRGQEANYGYTF
TRBJ2-7 | NA | TRBV7-2 | TGTGCCAGCAGCTTAGGACTGGCGACCTACGAGCAGTACTTC | CASSLGLATYEQYF
TRBJ2-7 | TRBD1 | TRBV6-5 | TGTGCCAGCAGTTTTAACAGGGGGCCCTACGAGCAGTACTTC | CASSFNRGPYEQYF
TRBJ1-6 | TRBD1 | TRBV9 | TGTGCCAGCAGCAGACAGGGCGAGAATAATTCACCCCTCCACTTT | CASSRQGENNSPLHF
TRBJ1-2 | NA | TRBV18 | TGTGCCAGCTCACCAACAGCTAACTATGGCTACACCTTC | CASSPTANYGYTF
TRBJ2-5 | TRBD2 | TRBV5-4 | TGTGCCAGCAGCTTTTGGGGGACTAGCGGGGGGAGAGGCGAGACCCAGTACTTC | CASSFWGTSGGRGETQYF